A selection of T cell receptor beta chains follows, all from one sample in a study of blood T cell repertoires in COVID-19. The table came from immunoSEQ multiplex PCR; TCRdb's copy has only in-frame clones and leaves some out. The sample lists approximately 97,000 clones, around nine tenths occurring once. Sequenced sample: peripheral blood. All receptors come from an elderly woman with acute or convalescent COVID-19. The CDR3 runs from the conserved cysteine through the conserved F or W. Fields, in order: J gene, V gene, CDR3 protein.

TRBJ2-1,TRBV5-1,CASSPGGGQEQFF
TRBJ1-5,TRBV10-3,CAISGSGQGALQPQHF
TRBJ2-5,TRBV29-1,CSVAPQETQYF
TRBJ2-7,TRBV6-1,CASSERQGVKHEQYF
TRBJ1-3,TRBV2,CASSLLRGTGNTIYF
TRBJ1-1,TRBV19,CASSSDSNTEAFF
TRBJ1-1,TRBV24-1,CATIRGGNTEAFF
TRBJ1-6,TRBV6-5,CASKGQPNSPLHF
TRBJ1-2,TRBV11-3,CASSGQGNYGYTF
TRBJ1-5,TRBV19,CASSLRPRTGENQPQHF
TRBJ1-2,TRBV7-2,CASSRGGVGYTF
TRBJ2-1,TRBV19,CASSLLRDSPAFF
TRBJ1-2,TRBV19,CASTRGQGHYGYTF
TRBJ2-1,TRBV7-3,CASSLRGQGSNEQFF
TRBJ1-5,TRBV9,CASSPREGGPNQPQHF
TRBJ2-2,TRBV24-1,CATSDPSFRAGELFF
TRBJ1-2,TRBV20-1,CSASAQGARGYTF
TRBJ2-7,TRBV2,CASEAGGPYEQYF
TRBJ2-5,TRBV30,CACYPPGGAQETQYF
TRBJ2-7,TRBV4-2,CASSPLLSYEQYF
TRBJ2-7,TRBV6-6,CASSLKGQGPNYEQYF
TRBJ1-6,TRBV7-6,CASSLNPDGLGSPLHF
TRBJ1-5,TRBV10-3,CATREAGDSNQPQHF
TRBJ1-4,TRBV20-1,CSASPVEKLFF
TRBJ1-2,TRBV6-5,CASSPVTNYGYTF
TRBJ1-5,TRBV6-5,CASSHIPQGNQPQHF
TRBJ1-6,TRBV2,CASTTQQGGNSPLHF
TRBJ2-1,TRBV5-1,CASSLGQGPYNEQFF
TRBJ2-1,TRBV9,CASSPPNTDEQFF
TRBJ1-1,TRBV5-1,CASSNRVSGVEAFF
TRBJ2-7,TRBV25-1,CASSDVGQASYEQYF
TRBJ2-7,TRBV6-5,CASSSRTGYEQYF
TRBJ2-2,TRBV4-2,CASSLERGGTGELFF
TRBJ1-3,TRBV6-5,CASSYEGRTTIYF
TRBJ1-5,TRBV19,CASSITGPRAHNQPQHF
TRBJ2-3,TRBV9,CASSVEAGGQVDTQYF
TRBJ1-1,TRBV10-3,CAISAHPRGEAFF
TRBJ2-3,TRBV7-2,CASSFGQGLGTDTQYF
TRBJ1-1,TRBV7-9,CASSGRGWTEAFF
TRBJ1-1,TRBV9,CASSVAPVVGGEAFF
TRBJ2-2,TRBV9,CASSVGLAGGTGELFF
TRBJ1-2,TRBV5-6,CASSLTSGQPTNYGYTF
TRBJ1-3,TRBV9,CASSSLPGQGSPGNTIYF
TRBJ1-2,TRBV7-6,CASSLESSPHYGYTF
TRBJ1-6,TRBV5-4,CASSLAGNSPLHF
TRBJ2-7,TRBV6-5,CASRGGLRYEQYF
TRBJ1-2,TRBV11-2,CASSLPGQARYGYTF
TRBJ2-3,TRBV7-9,CASSSAGTDTQYF
TRBJ2-3,TRBV5-4,CASSLGPVRGTDTQYF
TRBJ1-5,TRBV29-1,CSVQTGGIHQPQHF
TRBJ2-3,TRBV9,CASSVGGTDTQYF
TRBJ2-1,TRBV3-1/TRBV3-2,CASSQWAGGSNEQFF
TRBJ1-2,TRBV18,CASSPPAGPLGYTF
TRBJ1-2,TRBV10-3,CAISELGQGNYGYTF
TRBJ1-2,TRBV30,CAWKRVTAISYGYTF